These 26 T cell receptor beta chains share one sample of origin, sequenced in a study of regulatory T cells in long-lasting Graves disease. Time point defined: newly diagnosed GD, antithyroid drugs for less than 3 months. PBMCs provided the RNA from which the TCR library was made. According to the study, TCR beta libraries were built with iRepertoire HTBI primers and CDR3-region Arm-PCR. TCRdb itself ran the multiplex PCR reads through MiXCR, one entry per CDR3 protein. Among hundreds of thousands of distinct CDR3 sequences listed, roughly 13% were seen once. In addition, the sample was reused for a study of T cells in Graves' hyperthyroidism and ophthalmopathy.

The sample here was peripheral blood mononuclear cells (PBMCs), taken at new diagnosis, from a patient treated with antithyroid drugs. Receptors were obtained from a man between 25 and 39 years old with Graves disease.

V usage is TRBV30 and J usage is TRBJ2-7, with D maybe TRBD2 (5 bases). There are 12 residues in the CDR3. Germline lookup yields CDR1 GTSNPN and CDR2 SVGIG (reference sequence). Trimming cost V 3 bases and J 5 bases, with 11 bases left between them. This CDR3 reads CAWSFGDNEQYF. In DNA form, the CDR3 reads TGTGCCTGGAGCTTCGGGGATAACGAGCAGTACTTC.

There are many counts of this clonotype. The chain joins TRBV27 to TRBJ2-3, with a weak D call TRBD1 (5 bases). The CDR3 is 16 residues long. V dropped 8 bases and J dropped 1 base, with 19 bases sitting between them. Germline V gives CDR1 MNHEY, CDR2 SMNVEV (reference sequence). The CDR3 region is CASSSWTSSGTDTQYF. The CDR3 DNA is TGTGCCAGCTCTTCCTGGACATCCTCGGGCACAGATACGCAGTATTTT.

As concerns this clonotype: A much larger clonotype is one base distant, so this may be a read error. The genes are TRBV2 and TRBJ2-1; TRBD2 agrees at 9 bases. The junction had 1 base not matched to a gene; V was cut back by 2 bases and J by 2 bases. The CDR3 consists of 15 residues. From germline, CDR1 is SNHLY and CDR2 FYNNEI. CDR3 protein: CASSESSGAYNEQFF. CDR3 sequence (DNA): TGTGCCAGCAGTGAATCTAGCGGGGCCTACAATGAGCAGTTCTTC.

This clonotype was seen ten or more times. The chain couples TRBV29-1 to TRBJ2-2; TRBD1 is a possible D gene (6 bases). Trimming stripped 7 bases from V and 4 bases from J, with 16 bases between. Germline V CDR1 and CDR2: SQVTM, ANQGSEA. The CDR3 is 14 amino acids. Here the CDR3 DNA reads TGCAGCGCCGTGACAGGAACTTTCACCGGGGAGCTGTTTTTT. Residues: CSAVTGTFTGELFF.

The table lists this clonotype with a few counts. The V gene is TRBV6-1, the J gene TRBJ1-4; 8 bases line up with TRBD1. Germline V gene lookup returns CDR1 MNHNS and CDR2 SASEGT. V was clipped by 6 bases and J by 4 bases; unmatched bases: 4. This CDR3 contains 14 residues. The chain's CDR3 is CASRDRVINEKLFF. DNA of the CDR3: TGTGCCAGCAGGGACAGGGTCATTAATGAAAAACTGTTTTTT.

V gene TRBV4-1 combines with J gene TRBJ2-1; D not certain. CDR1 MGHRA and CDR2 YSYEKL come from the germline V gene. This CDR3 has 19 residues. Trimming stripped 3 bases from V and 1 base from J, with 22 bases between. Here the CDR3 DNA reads TGCGCCAGCAGCCAGCTAACTAAGCTCACGCTTCCGTCCTACAATGAGCAGTTCTTC. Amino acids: CASSQLTKLTLPSYNEQFF.

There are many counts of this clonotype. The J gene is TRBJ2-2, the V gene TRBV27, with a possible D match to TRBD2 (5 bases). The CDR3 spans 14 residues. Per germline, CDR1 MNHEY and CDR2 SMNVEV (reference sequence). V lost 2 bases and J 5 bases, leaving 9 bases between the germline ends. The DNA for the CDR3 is TGTGCCAGCAGTTTAGACGGCGGGACCGGGGAGCTGTTTTTT. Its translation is CASSLDGGTGELFF.

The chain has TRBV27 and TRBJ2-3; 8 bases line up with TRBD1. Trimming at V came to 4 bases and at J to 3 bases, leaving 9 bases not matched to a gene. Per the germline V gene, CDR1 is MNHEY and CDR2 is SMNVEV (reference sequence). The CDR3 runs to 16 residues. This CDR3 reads CASSSPDRVGTDTQYF. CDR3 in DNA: TGTGCCAGCAGTTCCCCGGACAGGGTGGGTACAGATACGCAGTATTTT.

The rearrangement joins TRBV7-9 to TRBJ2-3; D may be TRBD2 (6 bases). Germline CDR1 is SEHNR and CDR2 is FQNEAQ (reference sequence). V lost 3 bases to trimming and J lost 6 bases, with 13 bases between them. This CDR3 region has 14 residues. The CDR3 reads CASSFMGGMDTQYF. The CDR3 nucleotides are TGTGCCAGCAGCTTCATGGGCGGGATGGATACGCAGTATTTT.

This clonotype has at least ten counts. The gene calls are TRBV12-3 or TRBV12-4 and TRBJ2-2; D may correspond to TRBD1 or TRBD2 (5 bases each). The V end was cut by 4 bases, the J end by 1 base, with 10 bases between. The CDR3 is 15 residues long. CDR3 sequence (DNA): TGTGCCAGCAGTTCCCCGGGACGGAACACCGGGGAGCTGTTTTTT. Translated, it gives CASSSPGRNTGELFF.

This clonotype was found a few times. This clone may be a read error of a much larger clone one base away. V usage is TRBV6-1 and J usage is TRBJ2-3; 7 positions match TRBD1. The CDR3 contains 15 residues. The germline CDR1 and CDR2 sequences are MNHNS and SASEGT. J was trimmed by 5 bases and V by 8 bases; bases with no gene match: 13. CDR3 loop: CASGARDAGGDTQYF. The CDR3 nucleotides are TGTGCCAGCGGAGCCCGGGACGCAGGGGGAGATACGCAGTATTTT.

In nucleotides, the CDR3 is TGCAGTGCTTACCTACTAGCGGGGGCGGGGGAGCAGTTCTTC. Translating gives CSAYLLAGAGEQFF. The genes are TRBV20-1 and TRBJ2-1; 11 nucleotides agree with TRBD2. V lost 5 bases to trimming and J lost 10 bases; unmatched junction nucleotides: 10. This CDR3 region has 14 residues. Germline CDR1 is DFQATT and CDR2 is SNEGSKA (reference sequence).

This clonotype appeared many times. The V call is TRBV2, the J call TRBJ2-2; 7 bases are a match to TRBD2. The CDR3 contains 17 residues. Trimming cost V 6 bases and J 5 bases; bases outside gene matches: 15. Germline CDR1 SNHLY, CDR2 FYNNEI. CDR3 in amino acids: CASSVLAGVDRTGELFF. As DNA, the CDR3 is TGTGCCAGCAGCGTACTCGCGGGAGTCGATCGTACCGGGGAGCTGTTTTTT.

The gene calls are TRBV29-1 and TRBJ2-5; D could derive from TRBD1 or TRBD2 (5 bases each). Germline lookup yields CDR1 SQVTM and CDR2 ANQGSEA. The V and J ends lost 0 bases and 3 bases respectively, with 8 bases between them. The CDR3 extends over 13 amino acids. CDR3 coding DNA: TGCAGCGTTGAAGATAGGGGAGAAGAGACCCAGTACTTC. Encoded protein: CSVEDRGEETQYF.

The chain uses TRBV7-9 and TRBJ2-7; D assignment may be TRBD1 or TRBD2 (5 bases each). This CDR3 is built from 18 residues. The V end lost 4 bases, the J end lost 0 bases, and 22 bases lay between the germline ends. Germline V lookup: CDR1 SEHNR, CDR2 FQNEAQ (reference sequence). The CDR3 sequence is CASSSNRRGGRSSYEQYF. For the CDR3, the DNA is TGTGCCAGCAGCTCCAATCGCCGGGGCGGGCGGAGCTCCTACGAGCAGTACTTC.

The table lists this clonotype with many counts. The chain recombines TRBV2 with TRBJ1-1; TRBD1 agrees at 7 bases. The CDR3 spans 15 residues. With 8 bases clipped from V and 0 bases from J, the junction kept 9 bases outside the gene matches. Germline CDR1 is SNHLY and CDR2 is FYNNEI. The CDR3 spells CASSLKGALNTEAFF. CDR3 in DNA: TGTGCCAGCTCCCTAAAGGGGGCCTTGAACACTGAAGCTTTCTTT.

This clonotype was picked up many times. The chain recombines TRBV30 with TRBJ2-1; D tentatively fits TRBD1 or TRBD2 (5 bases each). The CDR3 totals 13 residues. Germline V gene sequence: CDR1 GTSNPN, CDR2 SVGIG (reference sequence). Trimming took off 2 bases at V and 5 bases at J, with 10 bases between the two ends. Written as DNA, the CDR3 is TGTGCCTGGAGTCGAGGGGCTCACAATGAGCAGTTCTTC. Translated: CAWSRGAHNEQFF.

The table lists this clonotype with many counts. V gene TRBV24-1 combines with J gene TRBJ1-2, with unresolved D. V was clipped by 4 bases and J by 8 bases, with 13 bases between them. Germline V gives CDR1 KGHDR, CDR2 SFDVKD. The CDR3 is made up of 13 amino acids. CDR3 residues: CATSDSDLRGYTF. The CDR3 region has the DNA TGTGCCACCAGTGACTCCGATTTGAGGGGCTACACCTTC.

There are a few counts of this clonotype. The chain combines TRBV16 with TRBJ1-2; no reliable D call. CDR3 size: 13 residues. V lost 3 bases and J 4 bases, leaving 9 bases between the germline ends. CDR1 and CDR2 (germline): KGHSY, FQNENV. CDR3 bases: TGTGCCAGCAGCCATGCGACATCCTATGGCTACACCTTC. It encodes CASSHATSYGYTF.

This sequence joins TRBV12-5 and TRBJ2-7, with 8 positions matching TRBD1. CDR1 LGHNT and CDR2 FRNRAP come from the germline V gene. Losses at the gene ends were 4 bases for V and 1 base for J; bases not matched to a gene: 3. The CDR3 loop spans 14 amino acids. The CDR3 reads CASGSRDRSYEQYF. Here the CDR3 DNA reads TGTGCTAGTGGTTCCCGGGACAGGTCCTACGAGCAGTACTTC.

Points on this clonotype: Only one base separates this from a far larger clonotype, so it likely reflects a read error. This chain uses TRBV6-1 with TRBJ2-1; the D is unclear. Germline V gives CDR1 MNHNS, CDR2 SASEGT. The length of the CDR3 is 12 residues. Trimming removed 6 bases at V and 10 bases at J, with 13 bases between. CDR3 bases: TGTGCCAGCAGCTCACCGGGCTACGAGCAGTTCTTC. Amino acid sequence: CASSSPGYEQFF.

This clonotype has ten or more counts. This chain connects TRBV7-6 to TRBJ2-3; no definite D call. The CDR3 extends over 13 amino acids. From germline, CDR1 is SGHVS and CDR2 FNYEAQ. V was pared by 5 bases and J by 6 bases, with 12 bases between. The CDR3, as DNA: TGTGCCAGCAGCCCCTCTTTGATGGATACGCAGTATTTT. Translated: CASSPSLMDTQYF. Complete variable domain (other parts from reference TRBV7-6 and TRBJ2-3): GAGVSQSPRYKVTKRGQDVALRCDPISGHVSLYWYRQALGQGPEFLTYFNYEAQQDKSGLPNDRFSAERPEGSISTLTIQRTEQRDSAMYRCASSPSLMDTQYFGPGTRLTVL.

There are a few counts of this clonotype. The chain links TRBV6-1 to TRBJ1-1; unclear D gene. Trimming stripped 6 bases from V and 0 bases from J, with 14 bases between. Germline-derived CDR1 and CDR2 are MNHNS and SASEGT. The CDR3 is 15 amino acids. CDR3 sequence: CASSNGPIMNTEAFF. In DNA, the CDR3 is TGTGCCAGCAGCAACGGACCCATCATGAACACTGAAGCTTTCTTT.

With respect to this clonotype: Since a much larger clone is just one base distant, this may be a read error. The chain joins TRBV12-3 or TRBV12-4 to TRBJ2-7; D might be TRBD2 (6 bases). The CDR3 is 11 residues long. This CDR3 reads CTSSRTIEQYF. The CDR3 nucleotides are TGTACCAGCAGTCGGACTATCGAGCAGTACTTC.

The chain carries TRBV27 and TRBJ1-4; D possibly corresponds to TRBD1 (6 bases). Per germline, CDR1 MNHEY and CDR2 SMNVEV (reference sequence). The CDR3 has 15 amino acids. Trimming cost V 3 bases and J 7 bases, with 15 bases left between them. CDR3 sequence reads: CASSFYRASTEKLFF. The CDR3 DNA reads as TGTGCCAGCAGTTTTTACAGGGCGTCTACTGAAAAACTGTTTTTT.

CDR3 sequence: CASSHFGTSGGEYKETQYF. Written as DNA, the CDR3 is TGTGCCAGCAGTCACTTCGGGACTAGCGGGGGAGAATATAAAGAGACCCAGTACTTC. The chain employs TRBV6-5 and TRBJ2-5; TRBD2 matches at 14 bases. V lost 5 bases, J lost 3 bases, and 14 bases stayed unmatched. Germline lookup yields CDR1 MNHEY and CDR2 SVGAGI. This CDR3 contains 19 residues.